Sequencing of this TCR beta chain was carried out in a study of cytomegalovirus exposure and HLA in healthy donors. About this clone: What it binds is not known.

After removal of 5 bases from V and 5 bases from J, the junction contained 5 bases not matched to a gene. The germline V gene has CDR1 MDHEN and CDR2 SYDVKM. CDR3 size: 13 residues. Both 60 Vbeta primers and 13 Jbeta primers went into the PCR. Assay: immunoSEQ multiplex PCR; the TCRdb copy retains only in-frame clones and omits some. The table shows over 150,000 clones, with around 75% occurring only once. Study results and caveats: As immune exposure information, only CMV serostatus was available. Sequencing likely generated an artifact that appeared as a cluster of highly shared sequence variants. In the analysis, some V segments, TRBV6-2 and TRBV6-3 included, were excluded as indistinguishable. When analyzed later, the rates of TCR association showed variation by HLA locus, with DRB1 the most and HLA-C the fewest.

Sequenced material: PBMCs. The chain links TRBV28 to TRBJ1-2, with 7 bases lining up with TRBD1. This TCR was recovered from a male donor in good health and CMV-seronegative. This CDR3 reads CASSEQGLYGYTF. CDR3 sequence (DNA): TGTGCCAGCAGTGAACAGGGGTTATATGGCTACACCTTC.